The present entry profiles one T cell receptor (beta chain) with its context. Its matching antigen is unknown. This entry comes from a study of T cell responses to AZD1222 COVID-19 vaccine. The repertoire was sequenced with immunoSEQ multiplex PCR; TCRdb's copy has only in-frame clones and lacks some. The table has approximately 110,000 clones, approximately 88% seen once. Study observations and caveats: Targets within unmutated variant regions were reportedly found for nearly half of spike-specific TCRs. Repertoire collection took place solely once the T cell response had peaked.

Trimming removed 7 bases from V and 4 bases from J, with 22 bases in between. This CDR3 comprises 16 residues. The germline V gene encodes CDR1 SGHTA and CDR2 FQGTGA. The sequence came from an adult in good health. The specimen comprised peripheral blood, sampled on day 0 of AZD1222 vaccination. The rearrangement uses TRBV7-3 and TRBJ1-1; D perhaps matches TRBD1 (5 bases). The CDR3 spells CASTSGRPTGGTEAFF. CDR3 nucleotide sequence: TGTGCCAGCACTTCAGGGAGGCCCACTGGTGGCACTGAAGCTTTCTTT.